These 7 T cell receptor beta chains originate from one sample sequenced in a study of shared clonotypes between healthy human individuals (dated by TCRdb to the early 2020s). CD8 naive samples were CD45RO-negative cells positively selected for CCR7, giving a CD45RA+CCR7+ population that excluded TemRA cells. The library came from the immunoSEQ multiplex PCR assay. TCRdb retrieved this table from immuneACCESS and kept in-frame rearrangements only. Not all clones are present; in checked studies, unresolved V genes account for under half, and no reason is known for the remainder. This sample lists approximately 590,000 clones; around 95% were detected once. The ten most abundant clones make up over 0.09% of the sample. Sequencing was performed on naive CD8+ T cells sorted from blood. Per the publication, the cell subset or site label means: CD45RA+CCR7+. These receptors all come from a young woman in good health.

This chain joins TRBV4-1 and TRBJ1-5; D is possibly TRBD1 (5 bases). Germline values: CDR1 MGHRA, CDR2 YSYEKL. The CDR3 is made up of 13 amino acids. V was clipped by 2 bases and J by 5 bases, with 7 bases between them. The chain's CDR3 is CASSQRGDQPQHF. The CDR3 bases are TGCGCCAGCAGCCAACGGGGGGATCAGCCCCAGCATTTT.

The J gene is TRBJ2-1, the V gene TRBV9, with 9 positions matching TRBD2. The germline V gene encodes CDR1 SGDLS and CDR2 YYNGEE. With V trimmed by 2 bases and J by 7 bases, 7 bases remained unmatched. CDR3 length: 15 residues. The CDR3 here is CASSVELAGSNEQFF. The DNA for the CDR3 is TGTGCCAGCAGCGTCGAGCTAGCGGGATCGAATGAGCAGTTCTTC. Using reference TRBV9 and TRBJ2-1 for the parts outside the CDR3, the full variable domain is DSGVTQTPKHLITATGQRVTLRCSPRSGDLSVYWYQQSLDQGLQFLIQYYNGEERAKGNILERFSAQQFPDLHSELNLSSLELGDSALYFCASSVELAGSNEQFFGPGTRLTVL.

V and J are TRBV29-1 and TRBJ2-3; D is unresolved. The CDR3 runs 13 residues. V lost 4 bases to trimming and J lost 2 bases, with 10 bases between them. Germline V gives CDR1 SQVTM, CDR2 ANQGSEA. CDR3 DNA: TGCAGCGTTGTACCCCTCTTCACAGATACGCAGTATTTT. It translates to CSVVPLFTDTQYF.

About this clone itself: Other DNA sequences in this specimen translate into the identical CDR3. The chain joins TRBV20-1 to TRBJ2-7, with D possibly matching TRBD1 (5 bases). The germline V and J ends were trimmed by 5 bases and 3 bases, with 8 bases remaining between them. CDR1 is DFQATT and CDR2 is SNEGSKA in the germline V gene (reference sequence). The length of the CDR3 is 11 residues. CDR3 sequence: CSAPQGYEQYF. In DNA, the CDR3 is TGCAGTGCTCCCCAGGGCTACGAGCAGTACTTC.

The V gene is TRBV7-9, the J gene TRBJ2-5; 9 bases are a match to TRBD1. Trimming at V came to 3 bases and at J to 11 bases, leaving 10 bases not matched to a gene. Germline CDR1 and CDR2: SEHNR and FQNEAQ (reference sequence). The CDR3 length is 14 residues. The DNA of the CDR3 is TGTGCCAGCAGCTTGGGACAGGGAGCCTTGGAGCAGTACTTC. Encoded protein: CASSLGQGALEQYF.

The chain employs TRBV27 and TRBJ2-1, with unresolved D. The CDR3 runs 11 residues. Germline CDR1 and CDR2: MNHEY and SMNVEV (reference sequence). Trimming shortened V by 6 bases and J by 10 bases, and 10 bases separated the two germline ends. The DNA of the CDR3 is TGTGCCAGCAGAAGAGTGGGGGAGCAGTTCTTC. Amino acids: CASRRVGEQFF.

The V gene is TRBV28, the J gene TRBJ2-6, with D perhaps matching TRBD1 (5 bases). In germline, CDR1 is MDHEN, CDR2 SYDVKM. This CDR3 spans 16 amino acids. V was clipped by 4 bases and J by 0 bases, with 10 bases between them. The DNA for the CDR3 is TGTGCCAGCAGTTGGGTCAGGGCCTCTGGGGCCAACGTCCTGACTTTC. Translated, it gives CASSWVRASGANVLTF. Full variable domain (outside the CDR3, taken from reference TRBV28 and TRBJ2-6): DVKVTQSSRYLVKRTGEKVFLECVQDMDHENMFWYRQDPGLGLRLIYFSYDVKMKEKGDIPEGYSVSREKKERFSLILESASTNQTSMYLCASSWVRASGANVLTFGAGSRLTVL.